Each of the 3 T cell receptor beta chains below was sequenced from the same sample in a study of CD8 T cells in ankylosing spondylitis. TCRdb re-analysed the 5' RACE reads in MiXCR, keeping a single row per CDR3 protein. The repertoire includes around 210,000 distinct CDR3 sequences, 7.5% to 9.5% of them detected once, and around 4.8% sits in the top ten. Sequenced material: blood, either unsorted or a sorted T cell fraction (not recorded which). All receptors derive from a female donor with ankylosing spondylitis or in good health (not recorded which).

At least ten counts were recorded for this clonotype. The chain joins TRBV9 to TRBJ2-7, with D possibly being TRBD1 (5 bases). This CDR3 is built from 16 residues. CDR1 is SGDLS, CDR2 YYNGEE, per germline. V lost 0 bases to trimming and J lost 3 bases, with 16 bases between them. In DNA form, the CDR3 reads TGTGCCAGCAGCGTAGCCTCTAACCCAGGGAACTACGAGCAGTACTTC. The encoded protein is CASSVASNPGNYEQYF.

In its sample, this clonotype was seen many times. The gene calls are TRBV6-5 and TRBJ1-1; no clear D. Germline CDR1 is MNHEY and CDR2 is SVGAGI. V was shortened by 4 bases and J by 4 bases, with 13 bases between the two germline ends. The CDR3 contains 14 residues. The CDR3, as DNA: TGTGCCAGCAGTTCCTTCGGGGAATTCACTGAAGCTTTCTTT. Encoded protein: CASSSFGEFTEAFF.

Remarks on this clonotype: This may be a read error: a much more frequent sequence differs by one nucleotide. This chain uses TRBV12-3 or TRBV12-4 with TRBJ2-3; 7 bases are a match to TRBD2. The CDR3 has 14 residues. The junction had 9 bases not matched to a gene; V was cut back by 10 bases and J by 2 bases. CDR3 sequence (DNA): TGTGCCACGGCAGCGGGACTAAACACAGATACGCAGTATTTT. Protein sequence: CATAAGLNTDTQYF.